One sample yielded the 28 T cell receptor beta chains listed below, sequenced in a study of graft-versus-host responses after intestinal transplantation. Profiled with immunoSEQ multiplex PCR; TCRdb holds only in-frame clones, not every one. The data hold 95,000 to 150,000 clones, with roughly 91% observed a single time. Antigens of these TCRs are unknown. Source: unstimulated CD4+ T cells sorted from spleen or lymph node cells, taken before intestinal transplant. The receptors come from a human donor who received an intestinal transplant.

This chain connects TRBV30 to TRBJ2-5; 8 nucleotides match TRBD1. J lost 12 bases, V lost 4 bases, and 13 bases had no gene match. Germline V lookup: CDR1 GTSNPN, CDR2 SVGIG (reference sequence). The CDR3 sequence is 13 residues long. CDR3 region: CAWMGQAAPREYF. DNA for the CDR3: TGTGCCTGGATGGGACAGGCGGCTCCAAGGGAGTACTTC.

The CDR3 DNA reads as TGCAGCAAATCCGGGGGGAGCTCCTACAATGAGCAGTTCTTC. This translates into CSKSGGSSYNEQFF. The rearrangement joins TRBV29-1 to TRBJ2-1; 7 bases are a match to TRBD2. The CDR3 is 14 amino acids. In germline, CDR1 is SQVTM, CDR2 ANQGSEA. After removal of 8 bases from V and 0 bases from J, the junction contained 7 bases not matched to a gene.

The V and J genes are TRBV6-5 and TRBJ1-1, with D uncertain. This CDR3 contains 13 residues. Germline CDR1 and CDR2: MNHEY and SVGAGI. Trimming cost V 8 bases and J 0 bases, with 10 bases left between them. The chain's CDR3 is CASASPMNTEAFF. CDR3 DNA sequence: TGTGCCAGCGCTAGCCCCATGAACACTGAAGCTTTCTTT.

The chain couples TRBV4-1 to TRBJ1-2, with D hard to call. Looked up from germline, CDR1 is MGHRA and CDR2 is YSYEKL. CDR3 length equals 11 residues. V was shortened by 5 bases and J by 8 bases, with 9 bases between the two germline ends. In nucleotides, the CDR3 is TGCGCCAGCAGCAAAGGTGGGGGCTACACCTTC. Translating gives CASSKGGGYTF.

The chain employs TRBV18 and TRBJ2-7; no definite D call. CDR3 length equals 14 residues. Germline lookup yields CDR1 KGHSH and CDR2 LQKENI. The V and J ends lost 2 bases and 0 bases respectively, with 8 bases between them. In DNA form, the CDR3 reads TGTGCCAGCTCACCAAGGGCCAGCTCCTACGAGCAGTACTTC. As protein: CASSPRASSYEQYF.

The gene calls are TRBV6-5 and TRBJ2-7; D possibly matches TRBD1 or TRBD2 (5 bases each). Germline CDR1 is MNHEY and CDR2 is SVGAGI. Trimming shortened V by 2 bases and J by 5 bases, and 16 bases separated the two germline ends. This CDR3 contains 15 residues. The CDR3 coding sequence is TGTGCCAGCAGTTACATGGGACCCCCTACTGACGAGCAGTACTTC. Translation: CASSYMGPPTDEQYF.

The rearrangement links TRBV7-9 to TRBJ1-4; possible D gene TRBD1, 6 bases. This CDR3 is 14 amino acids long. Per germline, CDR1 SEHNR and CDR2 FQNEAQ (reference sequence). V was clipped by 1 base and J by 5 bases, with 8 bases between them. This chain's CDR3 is CASSLGTANEKLFF. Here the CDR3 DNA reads TGTGCCAGCAGCTTAGGGACAGCCAATGAAAAACTGTTTTTT.

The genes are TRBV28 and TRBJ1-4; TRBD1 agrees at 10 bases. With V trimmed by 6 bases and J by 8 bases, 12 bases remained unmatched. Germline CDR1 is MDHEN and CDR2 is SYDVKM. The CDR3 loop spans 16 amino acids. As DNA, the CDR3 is TGTGCCAGCAGCTCCGGGACAGGGGAGCTAGTCGAAAAACTGTTTTTT. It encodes CASSSGTGELVEKLFF.

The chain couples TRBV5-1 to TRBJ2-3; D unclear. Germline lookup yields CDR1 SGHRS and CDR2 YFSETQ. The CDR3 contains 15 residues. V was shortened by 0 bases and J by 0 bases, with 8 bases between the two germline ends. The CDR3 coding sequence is TGCGCCAGCAGCTTGGTTAGGTATAGCACAGATACGCAGTATTTT. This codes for CASSLVRYSTDTQYF.

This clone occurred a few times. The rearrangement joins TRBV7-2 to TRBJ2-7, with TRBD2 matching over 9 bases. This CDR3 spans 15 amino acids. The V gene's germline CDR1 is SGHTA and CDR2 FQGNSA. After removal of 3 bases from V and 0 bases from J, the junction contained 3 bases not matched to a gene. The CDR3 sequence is CASSLASGNSYEQYF. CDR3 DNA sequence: TGTGCCAGCAGCTTGGCTAGCGGGAACTCCTACGAGCAGTACTTC.

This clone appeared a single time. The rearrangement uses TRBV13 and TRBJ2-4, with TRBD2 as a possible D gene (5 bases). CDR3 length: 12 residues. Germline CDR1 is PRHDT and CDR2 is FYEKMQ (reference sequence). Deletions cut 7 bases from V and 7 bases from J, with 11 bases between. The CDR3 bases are TGTGCCAGCACACTAGTCCCTAACATTCAGTACTTC. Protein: CASTLVPNIQYF. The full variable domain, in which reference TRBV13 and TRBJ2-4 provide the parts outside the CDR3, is AAGVIQSPRHLIKEKRETATLKCYPIPRHDTVYWYQQGPGQDPQFLISFYEKMQSDKGSIPDRFSAQQFSDYHSELNMSSLELGDSALYFCASTLVPNIQYFGAGTRLSVL.

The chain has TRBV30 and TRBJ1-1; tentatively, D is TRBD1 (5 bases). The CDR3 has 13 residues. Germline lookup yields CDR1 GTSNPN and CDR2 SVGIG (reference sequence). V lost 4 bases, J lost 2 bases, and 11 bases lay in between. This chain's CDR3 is CAWTRGLNTEAFF. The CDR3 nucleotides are TGTGCCTGGACTAGGGGTTTAAACACTGAAGCTTTCTTT.

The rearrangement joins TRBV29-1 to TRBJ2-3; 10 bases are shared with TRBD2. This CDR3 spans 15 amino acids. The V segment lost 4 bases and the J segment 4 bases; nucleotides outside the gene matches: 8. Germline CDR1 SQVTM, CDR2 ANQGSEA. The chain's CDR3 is CSVGPSGRGADTQYF. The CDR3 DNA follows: TGCAGCGTTGGCCCTAGCGGGAGAGGGGCAGATACGCAGTATTTT.

CDR3 loop: CASNVFRYEQYF. The CDR3 DNA sequence: TGTGCCAGCAATGTTTTTAGATACGAGCAGTACTTC. V gene TRBV6-1 combines with J gene TRBJ2-7, with D unresolved. This CDR3 is 12 amino acids long. V lost 7 bases, J lost 4 bases, and 11 bases lay in between. The V gene's germline CDR1 is MNHNS and CDR2 SASEGT.

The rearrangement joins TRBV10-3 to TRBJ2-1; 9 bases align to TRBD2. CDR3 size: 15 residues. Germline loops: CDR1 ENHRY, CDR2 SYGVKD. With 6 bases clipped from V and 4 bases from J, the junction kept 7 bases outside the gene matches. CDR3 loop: CAISAGGRGYNEQFF. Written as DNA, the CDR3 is TGTGCCATCAGCGCGGGAGGGCGGGGGTACAATGAGCAGTTCTTC.

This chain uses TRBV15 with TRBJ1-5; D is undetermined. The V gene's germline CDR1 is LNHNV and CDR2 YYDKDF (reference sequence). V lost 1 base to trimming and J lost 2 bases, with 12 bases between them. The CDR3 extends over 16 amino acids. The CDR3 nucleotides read TGTGCCACCAGCAGAGCCCCGAAGTGGGGCAATCAGCCCCAGCATTTT. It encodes CATSRAPKWGNQPQHF.

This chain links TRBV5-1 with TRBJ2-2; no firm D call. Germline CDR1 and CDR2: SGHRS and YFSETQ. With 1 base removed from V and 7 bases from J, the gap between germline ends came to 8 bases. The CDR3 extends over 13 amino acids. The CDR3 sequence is CASSLLQYGELFF. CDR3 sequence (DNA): TGCGCCAGCAGCTTGCTACAGTACGGGGAGCTGTTTTTT.

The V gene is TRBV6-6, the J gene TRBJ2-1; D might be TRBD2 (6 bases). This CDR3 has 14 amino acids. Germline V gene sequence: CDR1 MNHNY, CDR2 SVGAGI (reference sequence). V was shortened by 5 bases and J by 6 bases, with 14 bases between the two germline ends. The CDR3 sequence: CASSPREKRNEQFF. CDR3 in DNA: TGTGCCAGCAGTCCCCGGGAGAAGCGCAATGAGCAGTTCTTC.

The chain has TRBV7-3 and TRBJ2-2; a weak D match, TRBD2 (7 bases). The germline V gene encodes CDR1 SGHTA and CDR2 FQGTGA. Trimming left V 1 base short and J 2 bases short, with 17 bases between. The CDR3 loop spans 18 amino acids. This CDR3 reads CASSLKKIGGPNTGELFF. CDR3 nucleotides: TGTGCCAGCAGCTTAAAGAAGATCGGGGGGCCAAACACCGGGGAGCTGTTTTTT.

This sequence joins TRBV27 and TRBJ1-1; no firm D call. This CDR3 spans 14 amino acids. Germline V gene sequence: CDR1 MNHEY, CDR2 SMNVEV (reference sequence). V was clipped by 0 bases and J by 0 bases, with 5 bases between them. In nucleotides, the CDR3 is TGTGCCAGCAGTTTATCGCCGGTGAACACTGAAGCTTTCTTT. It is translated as CASSLSPVNTEAFF.

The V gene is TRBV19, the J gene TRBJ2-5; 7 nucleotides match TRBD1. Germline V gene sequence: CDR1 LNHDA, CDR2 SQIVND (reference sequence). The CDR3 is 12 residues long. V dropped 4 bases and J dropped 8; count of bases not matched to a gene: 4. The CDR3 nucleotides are TGTGCCAGTAGTACTGACAGGGTAACCCAGTACTTC. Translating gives CASSTDRVTQYF. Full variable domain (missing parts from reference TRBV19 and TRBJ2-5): DGGITQSPKYLFRKEGQNVTLSCEQNLNHDAMYWYRQDPGQGLRLIYYSQIVNDFQKGDIAEGYSVSREKKESFPLTVTSAQKNPTAFYLCASSTDRVTQYFGPGTRLLVL.

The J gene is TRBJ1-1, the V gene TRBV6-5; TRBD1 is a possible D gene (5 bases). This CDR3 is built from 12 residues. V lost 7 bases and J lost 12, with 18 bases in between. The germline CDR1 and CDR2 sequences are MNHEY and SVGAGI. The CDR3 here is CASTPLGRITFF. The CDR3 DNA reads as TGTGCCAGCACTCCACTGGGGCGGATAACTTTCTTT.

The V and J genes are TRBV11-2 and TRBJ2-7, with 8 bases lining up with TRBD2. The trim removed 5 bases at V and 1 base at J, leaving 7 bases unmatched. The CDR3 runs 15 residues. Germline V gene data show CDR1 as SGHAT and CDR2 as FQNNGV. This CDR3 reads CASSEAGTRSYEQYF. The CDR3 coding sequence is TGTGCCAGCAGCGAAGCCGGGACTAGGTCCTACGAGCAGTACTTC.

The CDR3 DNA reads as TGTGCCAGCAGCCGCGTTGTGGAGAACGAGCAGTACTTC. Protein: CASSRVVENEQYF. The chain recombines TRBV5-4 with TRBJ2-7, with no clear D. The germline V gene encodes CDR1 SGHNT and CDR2 YYREEE (reference sequence). The CDR3 length is 13 residues. The V and J ends lost 4 bases and 5 bases respectively, with 13 bases between them. Filled out from reference TRBV5-4 and TRBJ2-7, the complete variable domain reads ETGVTQSPTHLIKTRGQQVTLRCSSQSGHNTVSWYQQALGQGPQFIFQYYREEENGRGNFPPRFSGLQFPNYSSELNVNALELDDSALYLCASSRVVENEQYFGPGTRLTVT.

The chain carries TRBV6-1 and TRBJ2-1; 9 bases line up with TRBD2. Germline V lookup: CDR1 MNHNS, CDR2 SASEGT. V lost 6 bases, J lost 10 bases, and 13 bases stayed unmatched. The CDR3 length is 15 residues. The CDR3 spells CASRSRPTSGREQFF. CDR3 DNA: TGTGCCAGCAGGTCCAGGCCGACTAGCGGCCGGGAGCAGTTCTTC.

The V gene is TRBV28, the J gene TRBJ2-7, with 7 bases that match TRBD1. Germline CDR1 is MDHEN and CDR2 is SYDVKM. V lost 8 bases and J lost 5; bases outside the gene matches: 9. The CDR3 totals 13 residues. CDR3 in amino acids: CASLGQIGHEQYF. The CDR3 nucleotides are TGTGCCAGCTTGGGACAGATAGGGCACGAGCAGTACTTC. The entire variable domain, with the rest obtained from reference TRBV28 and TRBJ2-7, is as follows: DVKVTQSSRYLVKRTGEKVFLECVQDMDHENMFWYRQDPGLGLRLIYFSYDVKMKEKGDIPEGYSVSREKKERFSLILESASTNQTSMYLCASLGQIGHEQYFGPGTRLTVT.

In nucleotides, the CDR3 is TGTGCCAGCAGTTTTCAGGGATACTATGGCTACACCTTC. It yields the protein CASSFQGYYGYTF. This chain links TRBV27 with TRBJ1-2, with TRBD1 as a possible D gene (5 bases). Deletions cut 3 bases from V and 3 bases from J, with 8 bases between. The CDR3 loop spans 13 amino acids. The germline gives CDR1 MNHEY, CDR2 SMNVEV (reference sequence).

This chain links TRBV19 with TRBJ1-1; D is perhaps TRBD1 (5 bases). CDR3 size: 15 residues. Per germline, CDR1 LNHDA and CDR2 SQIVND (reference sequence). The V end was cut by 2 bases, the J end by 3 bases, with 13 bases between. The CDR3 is CASSILGRADTEAFF. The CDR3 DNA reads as TGTGCCAGTAGTATACTAGGCAGGGCGGACACTGAAGCTTTCTTT. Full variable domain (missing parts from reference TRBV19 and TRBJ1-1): DGGITQSPKYLFRKEGQNVTLSCEQNLNHDAMYWYRQDPGQGLRLIYYSQIVNDFQKGDIAEGYSVSREKKESFPLTVTSAQKNPTAFYLCASSILGRADTEAFFGQGTRLTVV.